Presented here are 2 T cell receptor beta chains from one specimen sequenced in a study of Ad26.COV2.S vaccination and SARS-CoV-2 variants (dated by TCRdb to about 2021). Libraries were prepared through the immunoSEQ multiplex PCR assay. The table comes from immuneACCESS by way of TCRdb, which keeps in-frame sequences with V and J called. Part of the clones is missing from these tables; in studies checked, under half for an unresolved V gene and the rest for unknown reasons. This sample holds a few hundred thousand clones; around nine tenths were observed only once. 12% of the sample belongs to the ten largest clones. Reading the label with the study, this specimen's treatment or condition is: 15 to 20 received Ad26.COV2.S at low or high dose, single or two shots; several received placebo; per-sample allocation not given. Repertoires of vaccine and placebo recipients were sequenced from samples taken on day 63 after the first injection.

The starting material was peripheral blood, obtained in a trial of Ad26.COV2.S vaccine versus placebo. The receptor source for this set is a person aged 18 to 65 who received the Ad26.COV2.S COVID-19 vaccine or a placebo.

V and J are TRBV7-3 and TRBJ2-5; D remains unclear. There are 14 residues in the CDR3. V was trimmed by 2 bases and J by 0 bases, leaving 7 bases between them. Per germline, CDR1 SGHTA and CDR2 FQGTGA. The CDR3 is CASSLGGNQETQYF. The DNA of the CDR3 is TGTGCCAGCAGCTTAGGTGGTAACCAAGAGACCCAGTACTTC.

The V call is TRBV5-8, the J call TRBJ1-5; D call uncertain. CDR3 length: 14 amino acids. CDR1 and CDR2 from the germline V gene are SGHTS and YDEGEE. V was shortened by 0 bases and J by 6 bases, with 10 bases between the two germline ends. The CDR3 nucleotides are TGTGCCAGCAGCTTGGCCTACGTCGGTCAGCCCCAGCATTTT. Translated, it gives CASSLAYVGQPQHF.